This is a list of T cell receptor beta chains from one sample in a study of cytomegalovirus exposure and HLA in healthy donors. The protocol was immunoSEQ multiplex PCR, while the TCRdb copy is restricted to in-frame clones and leaves out a portion. The table records nearly 200,000 clones, 79% of them present only once. Sequenced input: PBMCs. Source of these receptors: a male donor in good health and CMV-seropositive. Both conserved end residues are part of each CDR3. D genes are given only for firm matches.

v_gene	d_gene	j_gene	CDR3aa
TRBV27	TRBD1	TRBJ2-7	CASIRNNGTAYEQYF
TRBV9	.	TRBJ1-1	CASSGEGATEAFF
TRBV30	.	TRBJ1-2	CAWNGGGLIYTF
TRBV7-3	.	TRBJ1-1	CASSPRAGDTEAFF
TRBV5-1	.	TRBJ2-7	CASSLSFGGGGEQYF
TRBV11-1	.	TRBJ2-1	CASSLADSSYNEQFF
TRBV7-2	TRBD2	TRBJ2-1	CASSRPGLAGGLSYNEQFF
TRBV5-4	.	TRBJ1-5	CASSLGQLNQPQHF
TRBV19	.	TRBJ2-1	CASSIPKSNEQFF
TRBV7-9	TRBD1	TRBJ1-1	CASSLEIGGSEAFF
TRBV19	.	TRBJ1-5	CASNDAHMTGNQPQHF
TRBV7-9	.	TRBJ1-3	CASSPDSSSGNTIYF
TRBV12-5	TRBD1	TRBJ2-1	CASSGQGAISSYNEQFF
TRBV28	.	TRBJ2-7	CASSSPLIGWGPIYEQYF
TRBV5-6	TRBD1	TRBJ1-2	CASSLTGRGRMGIYGYTF
TRBV6-5	.	TRBJ2-7	CASMRGHSSYEQYF
TRBV10-3	.	TRBJ2-5	CAIRLSPGETQYF
TRBV18	TRBD1	TRBJ2-5	CASSPQDREETQYF
TRBV4-1	.	TRBJ2-7	CASSHRLEDEQYF
TRBV6-5	TRBD1	TRBJ1-5	CASSPDRVGQPQHF
TRBV28	.	TRBJ1-3	CASSLSVNSGNTIYF
TRBV2	TRBD1	TRBJ2-7	CASTRQGTYEQYF
TRBV5-1	TRBD1	TRBJ1-1	CASSLEGQGVTEAFF
TRBV7-2	.	TRBJ1-3	CASSLGPGSGNTIYF
TRBV28	TRBD1	TRBJ2-1	CASSFLGQGAWSEQFF
TRBV5-1	TRBD1	TRBJ2-2	CASSIFRQGAEPGELFF
TRBV27	TRBD2	TRBJ2-3	CASSFFLAGGDTQYF
TRBV11-3	TRBD2	TRBJ2-3	CASSLGTTSGGSGDTQYF
TRBV7-3	.	TRBJ2-1	CASSLDWSSYNEQFF
TRBV5-8	TRBD1	TRBJ2-5	CASSLVGTGKETQYF
TRBV6-5	.	TRBJ1-2	CVTRRGANYGYTF
TRBV7-2	.	TRBJ1-5	CASSLYNQPQHF
TRBV12-5	.	TRBJ1-1	CASGLVPGNTEAFF
TRBV15	.	TRBJ2-1	CATSRGGPAYNEQFF
TRBV9	TRBD2	TRBJ2-5	CASSVTSGEETQYF
TRBV14	.	TRBJ2-3	CASSQVLAVGTDTQYF
TRBV5-4	.	TRBJ2-6	CASSLWASGANVLTF
TRBV6-5	.	TRBJ1-2	CASSYSSGYTF
TRBV7-9	TRBD1	TRBJ1-4	CASSLRQGNEKLFF
TRBV9	.	TRBJ1-1	CASSGQGYTEAFF